This TCR beta chain was identified during a study of CD8 T cells in Susac syndrome. Germline CDR1 and CDR2: SGHTA and FQGTGA. The length of the CDR3 is 14 residues. V was trimmed by 2 bases and J by 1 base, leaving 8 bases between them. This clonotype was counted a few times. The authors reverse transcribed 0.5 to 1 ug RNA with random hexamers. TCRdb re-analysed the immunoSEQ multiplex PCR reads in MiXCR, keeping a single row per CDR3 protein. The sample shows fewer than 200,000 distinct CDR3 sequences, about 95% of them seen only once. CD8+ and CD4+ T cells from blood underwent TCR beta sequencing, which was carried out in a high-throughput format. TEMRA cells were FACS-enriched, while CD8+ and CD4+ T cells were negatively isolated.

Sample: CD8+ T cells from PBMCs. V gene TRBV7-3 combines with J gene TRBJ1-1, with D tentatively TRBD1 (5 bases). This sequence originates from a human donor with multiple sclerosis. The CDR3 nucleotides read TGTGCCAGCAGCTTAGGACACCCGAACACTGAAGCTTTCTTT. It is translated as CASSLGHPNTEAFF. The full variable domain, with the rest looked up from reference TRBV7-3 and TRBJ1-1, is GAGVSQTPSNKVTEKGKYVELRCDPISGHTALYWYRQSLGQGPEFLIYFQGTGAADDSGLPNDRFFAVRPEGSVSTLKIQRTERGDSAVYLCASSLGHPNTEAFFGQGTRLTVV.